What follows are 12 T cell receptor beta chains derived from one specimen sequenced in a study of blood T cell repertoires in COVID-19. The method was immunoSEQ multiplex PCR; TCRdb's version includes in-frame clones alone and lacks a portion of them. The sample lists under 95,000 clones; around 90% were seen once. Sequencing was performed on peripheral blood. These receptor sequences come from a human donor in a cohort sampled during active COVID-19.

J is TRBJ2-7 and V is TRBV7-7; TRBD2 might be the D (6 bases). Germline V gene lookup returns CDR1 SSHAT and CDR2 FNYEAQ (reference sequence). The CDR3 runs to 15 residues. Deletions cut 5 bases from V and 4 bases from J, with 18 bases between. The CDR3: CASSLGSGLQYEQYF. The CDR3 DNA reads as TGTGCCAGCAGCCTCGGTAGCGGACTTCAATACGAGCAGTACTTC.

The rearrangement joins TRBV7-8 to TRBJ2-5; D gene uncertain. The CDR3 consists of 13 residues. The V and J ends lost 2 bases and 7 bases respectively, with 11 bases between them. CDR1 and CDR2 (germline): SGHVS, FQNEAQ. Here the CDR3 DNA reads TGTGCCAGCAGCTTAAGTATGCCCGGGACCCAGTACTTC. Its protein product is CASSLSMPGTQYF. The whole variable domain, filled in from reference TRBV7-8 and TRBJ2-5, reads GAGVSQSPRYKVAKRGQDVALRCDPISGHVSLFWYQQALGQGPEFLTYFQNEAQLDKSGLPSDRFFAERPEGSVSTLKIQRTQQEDSAVYLCASSLSMPGTQYFGPGTRLLVL.

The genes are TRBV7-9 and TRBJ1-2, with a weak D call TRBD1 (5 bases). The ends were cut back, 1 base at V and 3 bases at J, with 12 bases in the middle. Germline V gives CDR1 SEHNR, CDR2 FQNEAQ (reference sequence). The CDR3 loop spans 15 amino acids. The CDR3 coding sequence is TGTGCCAGCAGCTTAGGGGGGGGATCGGACTATGGCTACACCTTC. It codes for CASSLGGGSDYGYTF.

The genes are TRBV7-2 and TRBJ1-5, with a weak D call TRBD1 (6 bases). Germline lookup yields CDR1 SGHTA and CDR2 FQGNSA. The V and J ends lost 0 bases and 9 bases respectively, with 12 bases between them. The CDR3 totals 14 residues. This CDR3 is CASSLASGGRPQHF. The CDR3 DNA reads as TGTGCCAGCAGCTTAGCATCGGGGGGGCGGCCCCAGCATTTT. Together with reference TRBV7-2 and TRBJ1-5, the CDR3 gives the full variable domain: GAGVSQSPSNKVTEKGKDVELRCDPISGHTALYWYRQSLGQGLEFLIYFQGNSAPDKSGLPSDRFSAERTGGSVSTLTIQRTQQEDSAVYLCASSLASGGRPQHFGDGTRLSIL.

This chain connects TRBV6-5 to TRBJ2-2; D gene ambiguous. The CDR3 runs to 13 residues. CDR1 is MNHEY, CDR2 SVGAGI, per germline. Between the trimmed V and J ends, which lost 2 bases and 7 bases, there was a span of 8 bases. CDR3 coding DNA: TGTGCCAGCAGTTACCCTCCCGGCGGGGAGCTGTTTTTT. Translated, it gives CASSYPPGGELFF.

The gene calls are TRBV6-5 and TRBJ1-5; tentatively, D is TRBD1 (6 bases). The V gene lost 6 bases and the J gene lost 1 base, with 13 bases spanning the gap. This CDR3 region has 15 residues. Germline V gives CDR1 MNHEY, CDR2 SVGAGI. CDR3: CASRDQGRSNQPQHF. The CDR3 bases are TGTGCCAGCAGAGATCAGGGGCGAAGCAATCAGCCCCAGCATTTT.

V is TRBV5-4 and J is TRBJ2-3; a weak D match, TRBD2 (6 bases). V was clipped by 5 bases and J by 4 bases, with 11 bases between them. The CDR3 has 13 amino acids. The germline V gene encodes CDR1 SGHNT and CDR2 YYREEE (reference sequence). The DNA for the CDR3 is TGTGCCAGCAGAGGGGCGGGGTCAGATACGCAGTATTTT. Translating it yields CASRGAGSDTQYF.

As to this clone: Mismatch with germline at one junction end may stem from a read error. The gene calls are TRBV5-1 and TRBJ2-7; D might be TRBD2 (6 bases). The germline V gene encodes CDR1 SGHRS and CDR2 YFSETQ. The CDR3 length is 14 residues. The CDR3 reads CASRVGGTSNEQYF. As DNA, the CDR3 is TGCGCCAGCCGTGTCGGGGGTACCTCCAACGAGCAGTACTTC.

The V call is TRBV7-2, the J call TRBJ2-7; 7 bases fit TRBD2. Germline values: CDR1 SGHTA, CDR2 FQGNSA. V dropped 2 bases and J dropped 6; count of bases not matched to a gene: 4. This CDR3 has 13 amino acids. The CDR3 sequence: CASSLRRGSEQYF. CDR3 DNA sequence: TGTGCCAGCAGCTTAAGGCGGGGGAGCGAGCAGTACTTC.

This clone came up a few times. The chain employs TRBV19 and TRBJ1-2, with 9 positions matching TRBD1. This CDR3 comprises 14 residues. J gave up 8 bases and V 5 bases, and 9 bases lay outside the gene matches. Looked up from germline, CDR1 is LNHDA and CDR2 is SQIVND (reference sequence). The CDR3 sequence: CASSRTGEGYGYTF. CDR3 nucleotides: TGTGCCAGTAGTCGGACAGGGGAAGGGTACGGCTACACCTTC.

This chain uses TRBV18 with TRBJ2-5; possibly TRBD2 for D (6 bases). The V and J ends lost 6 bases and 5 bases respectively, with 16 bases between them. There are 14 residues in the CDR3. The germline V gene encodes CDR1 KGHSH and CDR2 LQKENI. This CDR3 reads CASSQGGLEETQYF. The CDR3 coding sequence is TGTGCCAGCTCGCAGGGAGGTTTGGAGGAGACCCAGTACTTC.

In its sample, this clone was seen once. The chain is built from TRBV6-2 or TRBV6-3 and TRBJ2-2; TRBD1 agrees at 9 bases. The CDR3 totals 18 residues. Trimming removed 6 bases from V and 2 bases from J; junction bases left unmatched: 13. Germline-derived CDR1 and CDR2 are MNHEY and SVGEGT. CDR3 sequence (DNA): TGTGCCAGCAGCCGGACAGGGGCCCTAGCGGATAACACCGGGGAGCTGTTTTTT. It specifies CASSRTGALADNTGELFF.